These T cell receptor beta chains were read from a single sample in a study of Ad26.COV2.S vaccination and SARS-CoV-2 variants. Repertoires were generated with immunoSEQ multiplex PCR, while TCRdb's copy carries only in-frame clones and drops some. This repertoire shows about 480,000 clones, approximately 90% found once; its top ten account for about 13%. This specimen was peripheral blood, taken in a trial of Ad26.COV2.S vaccine versus placebo. These receptors came from a person between 18 and 65 years old who received the Ad26.COV2.S COVID-19 vaccine or a placebo. Both conserved end residues are part of each CDR3. D genes are given only for firm matches. Rows may omit the clone size; those that give it use once, few, many or a size class.

v_call,clone_size,j_call,d_call,cdr3_nt,cdr3_aa
TRBV14,.,TRBJ2-1,TRBD2,TGTGCCAGCAGCTCTCAGCGGGAGGCACCCTACAATGAGCAGTTCTTC,CASSSQREAPYNEQFF
TRBV7-9,.,TRBJ1-5,.,TGTGCCAGCAGCTTAACAGGCGTTAGCAATCAGCCCCAGCATTTT,CASSLTGVSNQPQHF
TRBV25-1,.,TRBJ2-1,TRBD1,TGTGCCACGAAAGACAGGGGGCTTGGTGAGCAGTTCTTC,CATKDRGLGEQFF
TRBV5-4,.,TRBJ2-7,TRBD1,TGTGCCAGCAGCCGAGAACCGGGACAGGGGATGAACGAGCAGTACTTC,CASSREPGQGMNEQYF
TRBV20-1,.,TRBJ1-5,.,TGCTCCCTTTCCGGGCAGCCCCAGCATTTT,CSLSGQPQHF
TRBV4-3,few,TRBJ1-2,.,TGCGCCAGCAGCCGGGTCGACAGTGATGGCTACACCTTC,CASSRVDSDGYTF
TRBV27,.,TRBJ1-1,TRBD1,TGTGCCAGCAACTCACCGGGACAGGGGGCATCTACGACTGAAGCTTTCTTT,CASNSPGQGASTTEAFF
TRBV5-5,.,TRBJ2-7,TRBD2,TGTGCCAGCAGCGAACGGGACTACTCCTACGAGCAGTACTTC,CASSERDYSYEQYF
TRBV7-9,.,TRBJ1-2,.,TGTGCCAGCAGCTCCGGGACATCGGTGCATGGCTACACCTTC,CASSSGTSVHGYTF
TRBV6-2/TRBV6-3,.,TRBJ2-3,.,TGTGCCAGCAGTTATGTCGGAGTTGCGCGCGATACGCAGTATTTT,CASSYVGVARDTQYF
TRBV19,.,TRBJ1-1,TRBD1,TGTGCCAGTAGCCGGGGACAGGTGAGAGGCAACACTGAAGCTTTCTTT,CASSRGQVRGNTEAFF
TRBV30,.,TRBJ2-1,.,TGTGCCTGGGGAGGGCCCCGATCACCCTACAATGAGCAGTTCTTC,CAWGGPRSPYNEQFF
TRBV11-2,.,TRBJ1-1,TRBD1,TGTGCCAGCAGCAGGGACAGGGTAAAGGAAGCTTTCTTT,CASSRDRVKEAFF
TRBV7-9,.,TRBJ2-2,TRBD2,TGTGCCAGCAGCTTAGCGACGCTCCGCCTAGCGGACACCACCGGGGAGCTGTTTTTT,CASSLATLRLADTTGELFF
TRBV5-1,.,TRBJ2-5,.,TGCGCCAGCAGTTCGGAGGGGACCTTGGAGACCCAGTACTTC,CASSSEGTLETQYF
TRBV19,.,TRBJ1-5,.,TGTGCCAGTAGTATCTCGACAGGAAAGTATCAGCCCCAGCATTTT,CASSISTGKYQPQHF